This T cell receptor beta chain was profiled in a study of response to subunit inactivated influenza vaccine. V lost 4 bases and J lost 3, with 19 bases in between. The CDR3 loop spans 16 amino acids. Germline CDR1 reads SQVTM; CDR2 reads ANQGSEA. TCRdb redid the calling of the RT-PCR reads with MiXCR, one entry per CDR3 protein. The data contain around 600,000 distinct CDR3 sequences, around 11% of them seen just once; the ten biggest clones take up approximately 11%. This clonotype was found a few times. Its antigen remains unknown. General study results and limits: There was a suggestion from the authors that each seasonal influenza vaccination recruits few new T cells.

The sample also formed part of further work on T cells expressing NK-cell markers. That report adds: Generation of TCR beta cDNA was performed by 5'RACE template switching incorporating UMIs. Within the sequenced cohort of eight donors, seven exhibited HCMV seropositivity and one was seronegative.

This TCR was recovered from a man between 45 and 60 years old who received an inactivated influenza vaccine. The rearrangement links TRBV29-1 to TRBJ2-4; either TRBD1 or TRBD2 may supply D (6 bases each). This material consisted of PBMCs from blood, taken on the day of vaccination. DNA for the CDR3: TGCAGCGTTGGAATCTGGGGGGCCGGAGGCAAAAACATTCAGTACTTC. This gives the protein CSVGIWGAGGKNIQYF.